This entry lists 20 T cell receptor beta chains sequenced from one sample in a study of shared clonotypes between healthy human individuals. The method was immunoSEQ multiplex PCR; TCRdb's version includes in-frame clones alone and lacks a portion of them. The sample gives around 1.4 million clones, approximately 98.5% of which show up once; under 0.45% is in the top ten. Sequencing was done on a sample of naive CD4+ T cells sorted from blood. Subset noted: CD45RA+ positively selected. These receptors were collected from a young man in good health.

In this sample, this clone turned up once. V and J are TRBV28 and TRBJ2-7, with D perhaps TRBD1 (6 bases). V was trimmed by 2 bases and J by 6 bases, leaving 26 bases between them. CDR1 MDHEN and CDR2 SYDVKM come from the germline V gene. The CDR3 runs to 18 residues. CDR3 DNA sequence: TGTGCCAGCAGTTTAGCCACAAACGTCAGGGGTCCGTTTGGCGAGCAGTACTTC. Encoded protein: CASSLATNVRGPFGEQYF.

With respect to this clone: Different DNA sequences within this sample yield the same CDR3. The chain joins TRBV19 to TRBJ2-2; D is possibly TRBD2 (5 bases). Trimming removed 3 bases from V and 0 bases from J, with 8 bases in between. CDR3 length equals 15 residues. Germline values: CDR1 LNHDA, CDR2 SQIVND (reference sequence). CDR3 amino acids: CASSILGANTGELFF. As DNA, the CDR3 is TGTGCCAGTAGTATCTTGGGAGCGAACACCGGGGAGCTGTTTTTT. The full variable domain, in which reference TRBV19 and TRBJ2-2 provide the parts outside the CDR3, is DGGITQSPKYLFRKEGQNVTLSCEQNLNHDAMYWYRQDPGQGLRLIYYSQIVNDFQKGDIAEGYSVSREKKESFPLTVTSAQKNPTAFYLCASSILGANTGELFFGEGSRLTVL.

This rearrangement joins TRBV6-1 to TRBJ2-7, with a possible D match to TRBD2 (7 bases). V was pared by 2 bases and J by 5 bases, with 16 bases between. The CDR3 totals 15 residues. Germline lookup yields CDR1 MNHNS and CDR2 SASEGT. This chain's CDR3 is CASSETNGGLNEQYF. In nucleotides, the CDR3 is TGTGCCAGCAGTGAAACCAACGGGGGGCTAAACGAGCAGTACTTC.

The chain uses TRBV25-1 and TRBJ2-1, with D possibly matching TRBD2 (5 bases). V was shortened by 6 bases and J by 6 bases, with 18 bases between the two germline ends. Germline CDR1 and CDR2: MGHDK and SYGVNS. The CDR3 runs to 15 residues. CDR3 nucleotides: TGTGCCAGCAGCGTAGGAGGCCCCCAGTCCAATGAGCAGTTCTTC. Translation gives CASSVGGPQSNEQFF.

The chain uses TRBV18 and TRBJ2-1; D might be TRBD2 (6 bases). The CDR3 is 16 residues long. Germline assignment: CDR1 KGHSH and CDR2 LQKENI. Deletions cut 0 bases from V and 8 bases from J, with 17 bases between. The CDR3 sequence is CASSPPRFSGDHEQFF. As DNA, the CDR3 is TGTGCCAGCTCACCACCCAGGTTCTCGGGGGATCATGAGCAGTTCTTC.

This clone was seen a single time. The chain carries TRBV14 and TRBJ2-3; D is ambiguous. V dropped 0 bases and J dropped 7 bases, with 11 bases sitting between them. Germline lookup yields CDR1 SGHDN and CDR2 FVKESK. The CDR3 is 14 residues long. Written as DNA, the CDR3 is TGTGCCAGCAGCCAAGAATCATTTCACCATACGCAGTATTTT. Translation gives CASSQESFHHTQYF.

The chain employs TRBV6-1 and TRBJ1-5; D remains unclear. The ends were cut back, 6 bases at V and 4 bases at J, with 16 bases in the middle. The CDR3 runs 15 residues. Germline V CDR1 and CDR2: MNHNS, SASEGT. The CDR3 sequence: CASSPSPLENQPQHF. CDR3 bases: TGTGCCAGCAGCCCAAGTCCCCTGGAAAATCAGCCCCAGCATTTT.

The chain carries TRBV29-1 and TRBJ2-5; tentatively, D is TRBD2 (5 bases). Trimming cost V 3 bases and J 5 bases, with 10 bases left between them. Germline values: CDR1 SQVTM, CDR2 ANQGSEA. The CDR3 length is 12 residues. The CDR3 sequence: CSVDGNRETQYF. Here the CDR3 DNA reads TGCAGCGTTGACGGGAACCGTGAGACCCAGTACTTC.

The CDR3 coding sequence is TGTGCCAGCAGCCCTAGCGTTGGGGTGGGCTATGGCTACACCTTC. Translation gives CASSPSVGVGYGYTF. V and J are TRBV7-6 and TRBJ1-2; D gene ambiguous. The germline V gene has CDR1 SGHVS and CDR2 FNYEAQ. The V end lost 5 bases, the J end lost 4 bases, and 17 bases lay between the germline ends. The CDR3 spans 15 residues.

Note on this clone: Other DNA sequences in the same sample also yield this CDR3. The rearrangement links TRBV28 to TRBJ2-5; a weak D match, TRBD1 (6 bases). V dropped 6 bases and J dropped 1 base, with 9 bases sitting between them. The CDR3 length is 13 residues. Germline lookup yields CDR1 MDHEN and CDR2 SYDVKM. CDR3 sequence (DNA): TGTGCCAGCAGGGCAGGGGTCCAAGAGACCCAGTACTTC. Protein: CASRAGVQETQYF.

The J gene is TRBJ2-1, the V gene TRBV6-4; D might be TRBD1 or TRBD2, each matching 5 bases. The CDR3 totals 16 residues. The V end was cut by 5 bases, the J end by 3 bases, with 17 bases between. CDR1 and CDR2 from the germline V gene are MRHNA and SNTAGT. This CDR3 is CASSISGTSLYNEQFF. The CDR3 region has the DNA TGTGCCAGCAGTATAAGTGGGACGTCCCTCTACAATGAGCAGTTCTTC.

Comment on this clone: A read error may produce the germline difference seen at one junction end. The chain employs TRBV11-2 and TRBJ2-5; 11 bases line up with TRBD2. CDR3 length: 13 residues. The germline gives CDR1 SGHAT, CDR2 FQNNGV. The CDR3 DNA sequence: TGTGCCAGCAGCCCGGGACTAGCGGCAAGAGGGGACTTC. Its translation is CASSPGLAARGDF.

The gene calls are TRBV28 and TRBJ2-7; 12 positions match TRBD1. The CDR3 contains 17 residues. V dropped 3 bases and J dropped 4; count of bases not matched to a gene: 10. Germline CDR1 MDHEN, CDR2 SYDVKM. CDR3: CASSLGLGTGGWYEQYF. CDR3 sequence (DNA): TGTGCCAGCAGTTTGGGGCTCGGGACAGGGGGCTGGTACGAGCAGTACTTC.

This chain joins TRBV30 and TRBJ2-1; D possibly corresponds to TRBD2 (6 bases). Trimming removed 3 bases from V and 3 bases from J, with 6 bases in between. Germline assignment: CDR1 GTSNPN and CDR2 SVGIG (reference sequence). There are 12 residues in the CDR3. CDR3: CAWSGSYNEQFF. CDR3 sequence (DNA): TGTGCCTGGAGCGGGAGCTACAATGAGCAGTTCTTC.

The V gene is TRBV6-5, the J gene TRBJ1-3, with 9 bases fitting TRBD1. From germline, CDR1 is MNHEY and CDR2 SVGAGI. This CDR3 is 16 amino acids long. The V gene end was trimmed by 4 bases and the J gene end by 0 bases; junction bases not matched to a gene: 4. CDR3 DNA sequence: TGTGCCAGCAGTTTAACAGGGGGCGGCTCTGGAAACACCATATATTTT. Amino acid sequence: CASSLTGGGSGNTIYF.

This chain connects TRBV10-3 to TRBJ2-3, with D possibly TRBD1 on 6 matching bases. CDR3 size: 15 residues. Trimming left V 6 bases short and J 2 bases short, with 15 bases between. The germline gives CDR1 ENHRY, CDR2 SYGVKD. The CDR3 DNA follows: TGTGCCATCAGGGACGACAGGAGGTCCACAGATACGCAGTATTTT. Protein product: CAIRDDRRSTDTQYF.

The chain carries TRBV19 and TRBJ2-3, with 8 bases fitting TRBD2. Germline V gene lookup returns CDR1 LNHDA and CDR2 SQIVND (reference sequence). Trimming removed 4 bases from V and 3 bases from J; junction bases left unmatched: 15. This CDR3 has 18 residues. The CDR3: CASSTATLAGSGTDTQYF. In DNA, the CDR3 is TGTGCCAGTAGTACCGCCACATTAGCGGGATCAGGTACAGATACGCAGTATTTT.

The chain carries TRBV2 and TRBJ1-1; D ambiguous. The CDR3 contains 12 residues. The V end lost 7 bases, the J end lost 2 bases, and 8 bases lay between the germline ends. Germline CDR1 reads SNHLY; CDR2 reads FYNNEI. DNA for the CDR3: TGTGCCAGCAACCGTGTTAACACTGAAGCTTTCTTT. Translating gives CASNRVNTEAFF.

This chain links TRBV7-8 with TRBJ1-1; maybe TRBD1 (6 bases). This CDR3 is 14 amino acids long. The V gene's germline CDR1 is SGHVS and CDR2 FQNEAQ. Between the trimmed V and J ends, which lost 6 bases and 1 base, there was a span of 12 bases. CDR3 residues: CASRRTGTNTEAFF. In DNA form, the CDR3 reads TGTGCCAGCAGACGAACAGGGACGAACACTGAAGCTTTCTTT.

The CDR3 DNA follows: TGTGCCACATCAAGACCTCCCGGGACAGGTACCGACGAGCAGTACTTC. Translating it yields CATSRPPGTGTDEQYF. The rearrangement uses TRBV5-6 and TRBJ2-7; 8 bases line up with TRBD1. Germline values: CDR1 SGHDT, CDR2 YYEEEE. Trimming at V came to 9 bases and at J to 5 bases, leaving 19 bases not matched to a gene. CDR3 length equals 16 residues.